This entry concerns a single T cell receptor beta chain. This record comes from a study of blood T cell repertoires in COVID-19. The method was immunoSEQ multiplex PCR; TCRdb's version includes in-frame clones alone and lacks a portion of them. The repertoire consists of 40,000 or so clones, with around 83% occurring once and the leading ten covering 24%. V was cut by 4 bases and J by 6 bases, with 7 bases left in between. CDR1 is SGHNT and CDR2 is YYREEE in the germline V gene (reference sequence). CDR3 length: 11 amino acids. The TCR originated in a human donor with acute or convalescent COVID-19. The donor label of this sample is uncertain. Sequencing was performed on peripheral blood. The genes are TRBV5-4 and TRBJ1-2; D is ambiguous. The chain's CDR3 is CASSLSDGYTF. DNA for the CDR3: TGTGCCAGCAGCCTGAGCGATGGCTACACCTTC.